This TCR beta chain appears in the sequencing data of a study of beta chain features in type 1 diabetes. Study-level findings and limits: Reads derived from cDNA could over-represent cells showing high TCR expression. For patients, the naive, central memory and Treg TCRB repertoires appeared more alike than for healthy donors. Type 1 diabetes patients showed a moderate but significant shortening of TCRB CDR3s in all four CD4+ subsets. PCR could preferentially amplify shorter templates, alike in patients and controls.

Expressed TCRB transcripts were sequenced, since all the RNA that had been isolated was reverse transcribed. Naive, central memory and regulatory T cell samples yielded around 3.4 million reads on average. Method: immunoSEQ multiplex PCR; TCRdb's copy keeps in-frame clones and lacks some. The sample records approximately 730,000 clones, under 15% being singletons. V dropped 10 bases and J dropped 3; count of bases not matched to a gene: 4. The CDR3 extends over 12 amino acids. The germline CDR1 and CDR2 sequences are MNHNS and SASEGT. Comments on this clone: The antigen is undetermined.

This chain connects TRBV6-1 to TRBJ2-3, with 7 bases lining up with TRBD2. The clonotype comes from a man aged 18 to 30 with type 1 diabetes. Sequences were obtained from naive CD4+ T cells from blood. The CDR3 region is CATREGTDTQYF. The CDR3 DNA is TGTGCCACCAGGGAGGGTACAGATACGCAGTATTTT.